The 2 T cell receptor beta chains below come from one sample, sequenced in a study of shared clonotypes between healthy human individuals. Profiled with immunoSEQ multiplex PCR; TCRdb holds only in-frame clones, not every one. The profile shows around 510,000 clones, around 78% of them singletons. Sequencing input: PBMCs. These receptor sequences come from a woman aged 40 to 49 in good health. Some clones in this sample may be carry-over from other donors' samples.

This chain joins TRBV19 and TRBJ2-5; 8 bases align to TRBD1. J lost 5 bases, V lost 4 bases, and 6 bases had no gene match. CDR1 is LNHDA, CDR2 SQIVND, per germline (reference sequence). CDR3 length equals 14 residues. CDR3 coding DNA: TGTGCCAGTAGTAAGACAGGGGTACCTGAGACCCAGTACTTC. This gives the protein CASSKTGVPETQYF.

J is TRBJ2-3 and V is TRBV7-9; the D gene is possibly TRBD2 (5 bases). The CDR3 length is 17 residues. The germline V and J ends were trimmed by 4 bases and 2 bases, with 19 bases remaining between them. CDR1 and CDR2 from the germline V gene are SEHNR and FQNEAQ (reference sequence). The CDR3 DNA reads TGTGCCAGCAGCTCAAGTCGAGGGCCGATTATCACAGATACGCAGTATTTT. Translating gives CASSSSRGPIITDTQYF.